This T cell receptor (beta chain) derives from a study of long-term antiretroviral therapy in people with HIV. As for this clone: What it recognizes is unknown.

The CDR3 has 14 amino acids. The V gene lost 7 bases and the J gene lost 4 bases, with 13 bases spanning the gap. In germline, CDR1 is LNHDA, CDR2 SQIVND (reference sequence). Points from the study as a whole: In samples taken after ART, diversity increased but remained below transplant donor control levels.

An immunoSEQ assay, version v3.0, was performed at survey level. TCRdb keeps only in-frame clones here, not all; method: immunoSEQ multiplex PCR. This table has 32,000 or so clones, 60% to 85% appearing once. This receptor was identified in a woman aged 45-59 years with HIV. The specimen comprised unsorted PBMCs, sampled 2 years after starting antiretroviral therapy. The rearrangement links TRBV19 to TRBJ2-2, with a possible D match to TRBD2 (6 bases). The CDR3 nucleotides are TGTGCCAGTAAAGATAGGAGGGGCACCGGGGAGCTGTTTTTT. Its translation is CASKDRRGTGELFF. Combining the CDR3 with reference TRBV19 and TRBJ2-2 gives the whole variable domain DGGITQSPKYLFRKEGQNVTLSCEQNLNHDAMYWYRQDPGQGLRLIYYSQIVNDFQKGDIAEGYSVSREKKESFPLTVTSAQKNPTAFYLCASKDRRGTGELFFGEGSRLTVL.